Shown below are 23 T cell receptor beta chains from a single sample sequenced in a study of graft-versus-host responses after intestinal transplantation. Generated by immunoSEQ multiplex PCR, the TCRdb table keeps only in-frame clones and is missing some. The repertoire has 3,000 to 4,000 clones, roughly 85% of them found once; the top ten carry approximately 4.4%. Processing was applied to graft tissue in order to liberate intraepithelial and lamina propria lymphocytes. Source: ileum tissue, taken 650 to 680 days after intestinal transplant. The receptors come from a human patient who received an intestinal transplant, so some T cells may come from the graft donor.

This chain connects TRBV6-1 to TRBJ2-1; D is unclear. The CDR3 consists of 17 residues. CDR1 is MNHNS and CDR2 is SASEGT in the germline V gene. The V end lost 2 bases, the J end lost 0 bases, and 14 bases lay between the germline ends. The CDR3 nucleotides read TGTGCCAGCAGTGAACTAGAGGTTTCGAGCTCCTACAATGAGCAGTTCTTC. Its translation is CASSELEVSSSYNEQFF.

The CDR3 is CASSLRNTDTQYF. CDR3 sequence (DNA): TGTGCCAGCAGCTTAAGGAACACAGATACGCAGTATTTT. The V call is TRBV7-8, the J call TRBJ2-3; D unresolved. Trimming pared 2 bases from V and 2 bases from J, leaving 5 bases between. The CDR3 totals 13 residues. Germline V gene lookup returns CDR1 SGHVS and CDR2 FQNEAQ.

The CDR3 here is CASSASGTTYGYTF. DNA for the CDR3: TGTGCCAGCAGTGCTAGTGGAACTACGTATGGCTACACCTTC. The chain recombines TRBV6-1 with TRBJ1-2; D not certain. Deletions cut 4 bases from V and 5 bases from J, with 14 bases between. Germline V gene data show CDR1 as MNHNS and CDR2 as SASEGT. This CDR3 has 14 residues.

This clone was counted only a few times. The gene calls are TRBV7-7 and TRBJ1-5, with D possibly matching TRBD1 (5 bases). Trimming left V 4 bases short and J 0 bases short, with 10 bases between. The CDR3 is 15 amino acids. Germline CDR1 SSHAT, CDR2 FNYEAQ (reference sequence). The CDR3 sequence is CASSYLDSSNQPQHF. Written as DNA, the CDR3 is TGTGCCAGCAGCTACCTAGACAGTAGCAATCAGCCCCAGCATTTT.

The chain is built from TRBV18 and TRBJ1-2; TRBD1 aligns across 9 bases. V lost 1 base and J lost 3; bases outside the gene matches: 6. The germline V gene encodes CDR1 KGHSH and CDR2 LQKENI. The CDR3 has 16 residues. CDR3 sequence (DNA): TGTGCCAGCTCACCACGGTTACAGGGGGCGGACTATGGCTACACCTTC. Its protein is CASSPRLQGADYGYTF.

The CDR3: CASSQEGGTSFSGNTIYF. CDR3 in DNA: TGCGCCAGCAGCCAAGAGGGGGGCACCTCATTCTCTGGAAACACCATATATTTT. This chain connects TRBV4-1 to TRBJ1-3; TRBD1 is a possible D gene (6 bases). Trimming pared 0 bases from V and 0 bases from J, leaving 15 bases between. The CDR3 length is 18 residues. Germline V gene lookup returns CDR1 MGHRA and CDR2 YSYEKL.

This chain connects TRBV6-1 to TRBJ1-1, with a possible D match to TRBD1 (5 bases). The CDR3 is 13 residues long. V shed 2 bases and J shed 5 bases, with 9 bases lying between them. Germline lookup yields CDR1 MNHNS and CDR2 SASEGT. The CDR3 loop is CASSEQEGTEAFF. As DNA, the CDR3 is TGTGCCAGCAGTGAACAGGAGGGGACTGAAGCTTTCTTT.

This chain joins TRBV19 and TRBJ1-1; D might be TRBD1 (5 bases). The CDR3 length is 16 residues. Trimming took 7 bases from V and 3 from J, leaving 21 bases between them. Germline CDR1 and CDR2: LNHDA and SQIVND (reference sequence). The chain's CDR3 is CASNRMGRTQYTEAFF. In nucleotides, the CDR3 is TGTGCCAGTAATCGAATGGGGCGAACTCAATACACTGAAGCTTTCTTT. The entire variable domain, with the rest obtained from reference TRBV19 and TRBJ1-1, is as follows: DGGITQSPKYLFRKEGQNVTLSCEQNLNHDAMYWYRQDPGQGLRLIYYSQIVNDFQKGDIAEGYSVSREKKESFPLTVTSAQKNPTAFYLCASNRMGRTQYTEAFFGQGTRLTVV.

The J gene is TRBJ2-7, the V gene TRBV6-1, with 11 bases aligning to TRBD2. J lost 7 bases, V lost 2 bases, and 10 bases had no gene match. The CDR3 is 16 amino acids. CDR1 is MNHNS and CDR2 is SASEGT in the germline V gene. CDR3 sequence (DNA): TGTGCCAGCAGTGAAAGAGGGATAGCGGGGGGGGATGAGCAGTACTTC. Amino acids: CASSERGIAGGDEQYF.

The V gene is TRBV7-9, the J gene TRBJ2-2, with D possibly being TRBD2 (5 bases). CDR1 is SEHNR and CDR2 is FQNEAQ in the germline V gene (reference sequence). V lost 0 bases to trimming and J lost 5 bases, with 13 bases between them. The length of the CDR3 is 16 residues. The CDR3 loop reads CASSLALTRGTGELFF. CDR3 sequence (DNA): TGTGCCAGCAGCTTAGCGCTTACTCGGGGTACCGGGGAGCTGTTTTTT. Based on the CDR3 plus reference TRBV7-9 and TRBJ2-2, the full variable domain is DTGVSQNPRHKITKRGQNVTFRCDPISEHNRLYWYRQTLGQGPEFLTYFQNEAQLEKSRLLSDRFSAERPKGSFSTLEIQRTEQGDSAMYLCASSLALTRGTGELFFGEGSRLTVL.

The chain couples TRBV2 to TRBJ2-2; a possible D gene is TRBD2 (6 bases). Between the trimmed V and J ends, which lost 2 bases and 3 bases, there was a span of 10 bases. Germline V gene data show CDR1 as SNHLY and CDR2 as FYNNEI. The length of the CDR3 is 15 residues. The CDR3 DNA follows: TGTGCCAGCAGTGAAATTAGCGGAGACACCGGGGAGCTGTTTTTT. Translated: CASSEISGDTGELFF.

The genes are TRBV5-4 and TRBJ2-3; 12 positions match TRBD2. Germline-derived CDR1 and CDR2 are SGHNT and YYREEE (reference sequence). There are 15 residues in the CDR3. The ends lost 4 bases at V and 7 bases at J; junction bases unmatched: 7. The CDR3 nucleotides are TGTGCCAGCAGCCGATGGACTAGCGGGGAAAATACGCAGTATTTT. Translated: CASSRWTSGENTQYF. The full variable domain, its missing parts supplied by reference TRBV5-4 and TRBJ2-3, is ETGVTQSPTHLIKTRGQQVTLRCSSQSGHNTVSWYQQALGQGPQFIFQYYREEENGRGNFPPRFSGLQFPNYSSELNVNALELDDSALYLCASSRWTSGENTQYFGPGTRLTVL.

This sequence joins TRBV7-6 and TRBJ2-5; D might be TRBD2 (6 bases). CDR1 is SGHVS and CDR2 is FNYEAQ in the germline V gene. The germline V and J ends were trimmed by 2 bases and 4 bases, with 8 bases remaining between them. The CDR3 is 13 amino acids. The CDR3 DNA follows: TGTGCCAGCAGCTTAACGGAGGGAGAGACCCAGTACTTC. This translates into CASSLTEGETQYF.

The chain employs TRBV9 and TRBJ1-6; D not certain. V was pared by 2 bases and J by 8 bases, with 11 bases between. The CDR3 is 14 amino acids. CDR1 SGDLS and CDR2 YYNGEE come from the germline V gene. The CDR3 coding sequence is TGTGCCAGCAGCGTGGGAGGAGAGGATTCACCCCTCCACTTT. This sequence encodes CASSVGGEDSPLHF.

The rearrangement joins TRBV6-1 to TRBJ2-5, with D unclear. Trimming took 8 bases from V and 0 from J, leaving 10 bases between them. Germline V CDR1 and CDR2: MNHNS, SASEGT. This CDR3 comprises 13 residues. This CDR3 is CASWLTHQETQYF. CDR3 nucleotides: TGTGCCAGCTGGCTAACCCACCAAGAGACCCAGTACTTC.

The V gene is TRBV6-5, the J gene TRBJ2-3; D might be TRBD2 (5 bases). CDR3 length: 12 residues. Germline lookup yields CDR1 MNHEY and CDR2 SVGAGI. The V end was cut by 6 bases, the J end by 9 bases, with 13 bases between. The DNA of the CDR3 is TGTGCCAGCAGCGAACTAGTTGGGACGCAGTATTTT. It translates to CASSELVGTQYF.

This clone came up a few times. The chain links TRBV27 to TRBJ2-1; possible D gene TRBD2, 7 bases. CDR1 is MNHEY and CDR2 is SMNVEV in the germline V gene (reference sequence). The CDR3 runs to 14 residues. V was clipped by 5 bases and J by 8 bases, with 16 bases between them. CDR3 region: CASSVGGPAYEQFF. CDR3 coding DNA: TGTGCCAGCAGTGTCGGGGGGCCGGCATATGAGCAGTTCTTC.

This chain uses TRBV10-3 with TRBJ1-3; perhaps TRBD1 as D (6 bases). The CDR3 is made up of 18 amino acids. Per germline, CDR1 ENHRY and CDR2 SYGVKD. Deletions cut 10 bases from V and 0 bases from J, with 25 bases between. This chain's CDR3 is CATQGSPGSFDSGNTIYF. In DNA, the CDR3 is TGTGCCACACAGGGTTCCCCCGGCTCGTTCGACTCTGGAAACACCATATATTTT.

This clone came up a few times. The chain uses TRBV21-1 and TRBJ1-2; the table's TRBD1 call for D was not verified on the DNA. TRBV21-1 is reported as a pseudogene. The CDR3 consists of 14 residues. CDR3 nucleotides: TGTGCCAGTCGTAGGGCAGGGGACCCCTATGGCTACACCTTC. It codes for CASRRAGDPYGYTF.

The DNA for the CDR3 is TGCGCCAGCAGCTTAGGACACCCCTCTGGAAACACCATATATTTT. Translation: CASSLGHPSGNTIYF. The rearrangement links TRBV5-1 to TRBJ1-3, with a tentative D call TRBD1 (5 bases). CDR1 is SGHRS, CDR2 YFSETQ, per germline. V lost 2 bases to trimming and J lost 0 bases, with 9 bases between them. The CDR3 has 15 residues.

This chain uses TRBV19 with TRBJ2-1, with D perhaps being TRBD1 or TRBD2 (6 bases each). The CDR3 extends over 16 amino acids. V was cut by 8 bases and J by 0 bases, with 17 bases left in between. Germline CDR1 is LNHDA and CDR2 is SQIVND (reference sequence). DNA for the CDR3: TGTGCCAGTGGAAAGGAGGGCAGGGGCTCCTACAATGAGCAGTTCTTC. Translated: CASGKEGRGSYNEQFF.

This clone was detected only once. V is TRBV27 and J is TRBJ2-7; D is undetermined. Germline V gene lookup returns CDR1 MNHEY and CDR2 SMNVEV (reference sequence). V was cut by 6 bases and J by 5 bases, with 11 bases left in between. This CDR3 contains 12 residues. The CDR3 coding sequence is TGTGCCAGCAGAGCTAGATTCGACGAGCAGTACTTC. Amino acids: CASRARFDEQYF.

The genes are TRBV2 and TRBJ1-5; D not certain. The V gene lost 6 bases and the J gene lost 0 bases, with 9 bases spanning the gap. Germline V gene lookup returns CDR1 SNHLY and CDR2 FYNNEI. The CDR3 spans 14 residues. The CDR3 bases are TGTGCCAGCAGCCCGGTCCTTAGCAATCAGCCCCAGCATTTT. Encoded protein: CASSPVLSNQPQHF.